This TCR beta chain was obtained from a study of regulatory T cells in long-lasting Graves disease. Time point reported: newly diagnosed GD, antithyroid drugs for less than 3 months. Scientists built the TCR library using RNA that was extracted from PBMCs. CDR3 length equals 13 residues. V lost 6 bases and J lost 2; bases outside the gene matches: 4. CDR1 is SGHTA and CDR2 is FQGNSA in the germline V gene. Whole-study findings and limits: Persistent-disease Graves' patients showed less TCR diversity than new cases. Favored gene segments in persistent disease were TRBV28, TRBJ1-2 and TRBJ2-5.

The TCR beta library used iRepertoire HTBI primers with Arm-PCR amplification of CDR3. One entry per CDR3 protein, called by TCRdb with MiXCR from the multiplex PCR reads. The sample includes approximately 480,000 distinct CDR3 sequences, 15% to 20% of them seen just once. This clonotype was counted at least ten times. Its antigen remains unknown. The data were also submitted as part of a second study, on T cells in Graves' hyperthyroidism and ophthalmopathy.

The sample consisted of peripheral blood mononuclear cells (PBMCs), taken at new diagnosis, from a patient treated with antithyroid drugs. This TCR was recovered from a man aged 40-49 years with Graves disease. The rearrangement uses TRBV7-2 and TRBJ2-7; 7 nucleotides match TRBD2. The CDR3 DNA reads TGTGCCAGCAGTTCGACTAGCACCTACGAGCAGTACTTC. Protein product: CASSSTSTYEQYF. The entire variable domain, with the rest obtained from reference TRBV7-2 and TRBJ2-7, is as follows: GAGVSQSPSNKVTEKGKDVELRCDPISGHTALYWYRQSLGQGLEFLIYFQGNSAPDKSGLPSDRFSAERTGGSVSTLTIQRTQQEDSAVYLCASSSTSTYEQYFGPGTRLTVT.